This TCR beta chain was observed in a study of T-cell reconstitution after alpha-beta-depleted transplantation in children. The CDR3 length is 15 residues. Between the trimmed V and J ends, which lost 6 bases and 10 bases, there was a span of 19 bases. Germline CDR1 and CDR2: MNHNS and SASEGT. This clonotype was seen repeatedly, ten times or more. Unique molecular identifiers were used to barcode this TCRbeta library. TCRdb re-analysed the PCR reads in MiXCR, keeping a single row per CDR3 protein. The sample gives 150,000 to 200,000 distinct CDR3 sequences, about 15% of which show up once; roughly 13% is in the top ten.

The receptor comes from a human donor who donated a stem cell graft to a child with acute lymphoblastic leukemia. The chain couples TRBV6-1 to TRBJ1-6, with a weak D call TRBD1 (5 bases). This sample comprised PBMCs from the stem cell graft donor, obtained from the stem cell graft. For the CDR3, the DNA is TGTGCCAGCAGCTCCGAGGACAAGCCTGGGTCACCCCTCCACTTT. Protein sequence: CASSSEDKPGSPLHF.